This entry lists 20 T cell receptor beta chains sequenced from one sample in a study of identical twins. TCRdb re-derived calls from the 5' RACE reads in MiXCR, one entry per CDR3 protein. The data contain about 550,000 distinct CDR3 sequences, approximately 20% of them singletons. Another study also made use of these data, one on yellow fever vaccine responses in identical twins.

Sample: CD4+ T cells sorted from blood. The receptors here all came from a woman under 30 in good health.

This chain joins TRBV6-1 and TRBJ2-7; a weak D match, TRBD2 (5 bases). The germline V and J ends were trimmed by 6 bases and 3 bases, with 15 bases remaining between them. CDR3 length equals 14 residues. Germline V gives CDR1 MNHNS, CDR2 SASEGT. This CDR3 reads CASRTGFGVYEQYF. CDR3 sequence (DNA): TGTGCCAGCAGAACCGGATTCGGGGTCTACGAGCAGTACTTC.

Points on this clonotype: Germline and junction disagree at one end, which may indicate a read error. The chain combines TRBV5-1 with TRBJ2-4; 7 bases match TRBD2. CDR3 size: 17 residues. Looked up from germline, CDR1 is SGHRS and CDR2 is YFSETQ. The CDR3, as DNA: TGCGCCAGATCGCCCGTGAGGGAGGGAGAGGGCAAAAACACTCAGTACTTC. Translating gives CARSPVREGEGKNTQYF.

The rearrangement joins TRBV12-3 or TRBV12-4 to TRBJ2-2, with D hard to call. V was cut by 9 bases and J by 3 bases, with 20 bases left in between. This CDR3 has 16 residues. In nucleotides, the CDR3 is TGTGCCAGTAGTGGGTTACGGTTTTGGGACACCGGGGAGCTGTTTTTT. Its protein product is CASSGLRFWDTGELFF.

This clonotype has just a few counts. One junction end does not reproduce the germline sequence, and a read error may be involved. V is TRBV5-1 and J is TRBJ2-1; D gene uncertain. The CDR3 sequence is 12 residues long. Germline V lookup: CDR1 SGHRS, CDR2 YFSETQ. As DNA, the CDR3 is TGCGCCAGCAGCTTGGATTTGGACCCACCAACCTTC. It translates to CASSLDLDPPTF.

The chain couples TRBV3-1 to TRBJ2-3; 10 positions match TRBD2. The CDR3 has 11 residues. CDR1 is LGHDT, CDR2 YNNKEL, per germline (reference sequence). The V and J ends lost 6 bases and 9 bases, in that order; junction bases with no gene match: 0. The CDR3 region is CASRTSGTQYF. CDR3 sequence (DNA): TGTGCCAGCAGGACTAGCGGGACGCAGTATTTT.

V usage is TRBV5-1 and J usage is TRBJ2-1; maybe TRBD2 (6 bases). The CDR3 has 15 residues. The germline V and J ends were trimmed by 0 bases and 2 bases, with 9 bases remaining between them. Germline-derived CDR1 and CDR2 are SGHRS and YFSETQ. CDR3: CASSLAAGTYNEQFF. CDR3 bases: TGCGCCAGCAGCTTGGCCGCGGGAACCTACAATGAGCAGTTCTTC.

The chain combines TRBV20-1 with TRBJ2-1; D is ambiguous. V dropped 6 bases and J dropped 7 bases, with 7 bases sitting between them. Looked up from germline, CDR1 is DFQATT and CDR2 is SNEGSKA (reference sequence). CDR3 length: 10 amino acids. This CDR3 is CSALANEQFF. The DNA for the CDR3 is TGCAGTGCGTTAGCTAATGAGCAGTTCTTC.

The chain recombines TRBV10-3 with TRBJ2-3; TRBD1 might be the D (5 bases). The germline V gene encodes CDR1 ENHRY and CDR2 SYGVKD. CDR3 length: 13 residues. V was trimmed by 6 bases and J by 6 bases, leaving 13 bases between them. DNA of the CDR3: TGTGCCATCAGCAGACAACCAGGGGATACGCAGTATTTT. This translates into CAISRQPGDTQYF.

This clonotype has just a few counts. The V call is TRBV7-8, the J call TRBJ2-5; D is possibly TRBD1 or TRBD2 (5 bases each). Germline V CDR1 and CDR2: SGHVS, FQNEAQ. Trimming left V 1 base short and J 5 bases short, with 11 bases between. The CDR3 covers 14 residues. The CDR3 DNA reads TGTGCCAGCAGCTTAGGTGTGGGGGTTGAGACCCAGTACTTC. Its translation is CASSLGVGVETQYF.

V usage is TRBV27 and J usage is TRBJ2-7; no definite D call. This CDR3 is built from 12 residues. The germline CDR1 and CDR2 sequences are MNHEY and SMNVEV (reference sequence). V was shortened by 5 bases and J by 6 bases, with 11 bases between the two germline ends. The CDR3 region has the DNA TGTGCCAGCAGTACCTCGACGGGCGAGCAGTACTTC. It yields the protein CASSTSTGEQYF.

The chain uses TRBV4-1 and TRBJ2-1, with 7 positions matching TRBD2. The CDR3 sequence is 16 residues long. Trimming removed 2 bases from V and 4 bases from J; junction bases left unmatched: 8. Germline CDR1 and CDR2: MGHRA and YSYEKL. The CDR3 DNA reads TGCGCCAGCAGCCAACCGGGACTAAGCCCATACAATGAGCAGTTCTTC. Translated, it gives CASSQPGLSPYNEQFF.

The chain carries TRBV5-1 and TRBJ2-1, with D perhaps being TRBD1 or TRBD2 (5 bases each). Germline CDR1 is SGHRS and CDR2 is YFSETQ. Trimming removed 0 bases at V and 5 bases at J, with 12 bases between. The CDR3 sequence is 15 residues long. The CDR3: CASSLDGTRNNEQFF. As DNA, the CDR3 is TGCGCCAGCAGCTTGGACGGGACCCGAAACAATGAGCAGTTCTTC.

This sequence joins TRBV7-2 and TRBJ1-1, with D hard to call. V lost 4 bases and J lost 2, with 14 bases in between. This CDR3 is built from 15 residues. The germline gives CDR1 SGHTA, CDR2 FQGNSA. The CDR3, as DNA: TGTGCCAGCAGCTCCGACTTGGGAGCCAACACTGAAGCTTTCTTT. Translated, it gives CASSSDLGANTEAFF.

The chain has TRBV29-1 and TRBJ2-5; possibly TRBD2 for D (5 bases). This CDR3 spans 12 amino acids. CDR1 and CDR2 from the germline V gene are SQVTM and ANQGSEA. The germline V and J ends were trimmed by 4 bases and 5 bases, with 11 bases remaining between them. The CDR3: CSVGPPGETQYF. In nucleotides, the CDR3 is TGCAGCGTTGGGCCCCCGGGGGAGACCCAGTACTTC.

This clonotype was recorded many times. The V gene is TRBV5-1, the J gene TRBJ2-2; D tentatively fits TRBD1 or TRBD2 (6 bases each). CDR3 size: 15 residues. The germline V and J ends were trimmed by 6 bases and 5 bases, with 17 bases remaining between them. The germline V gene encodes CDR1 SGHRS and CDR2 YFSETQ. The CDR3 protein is CASTADRGPTGELFF. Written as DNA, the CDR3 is TGCGCCAGCACCGCTGACCGGGGGCCAACCGGGGAGCTGTTTTTT.

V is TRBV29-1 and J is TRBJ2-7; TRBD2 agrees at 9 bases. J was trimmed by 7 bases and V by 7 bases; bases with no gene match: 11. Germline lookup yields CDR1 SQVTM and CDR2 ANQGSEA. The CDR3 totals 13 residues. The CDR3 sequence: CSGHSGSAGEQYF. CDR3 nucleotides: TGCAGCGGGCATAGCGGGAGCGCCGGGGAGCAGTACTTC.

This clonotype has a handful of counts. CDR3 in amino acids: CASIMDSSYNEQFF. The CDR3, as DNA: TGCGCCAGCATCATGGACAGCTCCTACAATGAGCAGTTCTTC. The V and J genes are TRBV5-1 and TRBJ2-1; D might be TRBD1 (6 bases). The ends were cut back, 6 bases at V and 0 bases at J, with 10 bases in the middle. Germline V lookup: CDR1 SGHRS, CDR2 YFSETQ. CDR3 length: 14 residues.

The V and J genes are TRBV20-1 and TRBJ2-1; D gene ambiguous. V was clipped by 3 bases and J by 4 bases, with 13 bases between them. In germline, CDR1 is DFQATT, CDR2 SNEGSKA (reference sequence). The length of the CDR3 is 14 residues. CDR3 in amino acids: CSASNRAVYNEQFF. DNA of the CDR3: TGCAGTGCTAGTAATAGGGCAGTATACAATGAGCAGTTCTTC.

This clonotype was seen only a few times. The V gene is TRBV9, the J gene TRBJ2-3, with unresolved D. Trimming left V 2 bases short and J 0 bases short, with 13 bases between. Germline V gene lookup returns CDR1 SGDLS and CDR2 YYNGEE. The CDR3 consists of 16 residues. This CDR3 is CASSVKSPISTDTQYF. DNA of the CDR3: TGTGCCAGCAGCGTGAAATCTCCTATAAGCACAGATACGCAGTATTTT.

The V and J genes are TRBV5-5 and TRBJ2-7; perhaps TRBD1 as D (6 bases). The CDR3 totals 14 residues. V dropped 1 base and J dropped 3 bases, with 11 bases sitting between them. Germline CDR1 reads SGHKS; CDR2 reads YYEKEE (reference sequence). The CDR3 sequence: CASSLQGFIYEQYV. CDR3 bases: TGTGCCAGCAGCTTGCAGGGGTTCATCTACGAGCAGTACGTC.